This T cell receptor beta chain was found in a study of cytomegalovirus exposure and HLA in healthy donors. The CDR3 extends over 15 amino acids. Germline V gives CDR1 MNHEY, CDR2 SMNVEV (reference sequence). V was shortened by 2 bases and J by 0 bases, with 8 bases between the two germline ends. PCR was performed using 60 Vbeta and 13 Jbeta primers. The table came from immunoSEQ multiplex PCR; TCRdb's copy has only in-frame clones and leaves some out. The table records under 200,000 clones, 75% to 90% of them present only once. The origin of this receptor is a girl between 2 and 10 years old in good health and CMV-seropositive. Source material: PBMCs. The V and J genes are TRBV27 and TRBJ1-5; perhaps TRBD1 as D (5 bases). CDR3 amino acids: CASSLDRRSNQPQHF. CDR3 sequence (DNA): TGTGCCAGCAGTTTAGACAGACGTAGCAATCAGCCCCAGCATTTT.